This paragraph reports one TCR beta chain. Its specificity is unknown. This sample is part of a study of T cell responses to AZD1222 COVID-19 vaccine. V lost 7 bases, J lost 2 bases, and 8 bases lay in between. This CDR3 region has 12 residues. Study findings and constraints: Breadth and depth of Spike-specific TCRs rose after two AZD1222 doses. Spike was spanned by vaccine-associated CD4 TCRs, with dominance at 160-218 and 743-854. Among the donors, most were white British and more were female, and clonal diversity was possibly underestimated. Repertoire samples came only from after the peak T cell response.

TCRdb's table, derived via immunoSEQ multiplex PCR, lists solely in-frame clones and lacks some. The top ten hold about a tenth of the sample, which has about 98,000 clones, just over 85% seen once. The sequence came from an adult in good health. Specimen: peripheral blood, collected on day 0 of MenACWY control vaccination. V gene TRBV12-3 or TRBV12-4 combines with J gene TRBJ1-2; possible D gene TRBD1, 5 bases. The CDR3 DNA is TGTGCCAGCAACCGACAGAACTATGGCTACACCTTC. Its translation: CASNRQNYGYTF.